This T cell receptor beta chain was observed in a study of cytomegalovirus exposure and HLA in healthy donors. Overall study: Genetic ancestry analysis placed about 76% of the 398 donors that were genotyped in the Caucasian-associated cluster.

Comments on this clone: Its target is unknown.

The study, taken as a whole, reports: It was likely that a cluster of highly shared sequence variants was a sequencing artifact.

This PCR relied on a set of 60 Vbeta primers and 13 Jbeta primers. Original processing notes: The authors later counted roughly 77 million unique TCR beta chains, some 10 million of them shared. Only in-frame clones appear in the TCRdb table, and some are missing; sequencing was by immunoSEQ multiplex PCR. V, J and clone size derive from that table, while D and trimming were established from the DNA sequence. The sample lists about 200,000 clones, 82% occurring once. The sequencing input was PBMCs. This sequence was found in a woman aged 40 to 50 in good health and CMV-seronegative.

CDR3 sequence: CASRETGGTDTQYF. CDR3 DNA sequence: TGTGCCAGCAGGGAAACAGGGGGCACAGATACGCAGTATTTT. This sequence joins TRBV2 and TRBJ2-3, with 7 bases fitting TRBD1. The V segment lost 6 bases and the J segment 1 base; nucleotides outside the gene matches: 4. Germline CDR1 reads SNHLY; CDR2 reads FYNNEI. This CDR3 has 14 residues.